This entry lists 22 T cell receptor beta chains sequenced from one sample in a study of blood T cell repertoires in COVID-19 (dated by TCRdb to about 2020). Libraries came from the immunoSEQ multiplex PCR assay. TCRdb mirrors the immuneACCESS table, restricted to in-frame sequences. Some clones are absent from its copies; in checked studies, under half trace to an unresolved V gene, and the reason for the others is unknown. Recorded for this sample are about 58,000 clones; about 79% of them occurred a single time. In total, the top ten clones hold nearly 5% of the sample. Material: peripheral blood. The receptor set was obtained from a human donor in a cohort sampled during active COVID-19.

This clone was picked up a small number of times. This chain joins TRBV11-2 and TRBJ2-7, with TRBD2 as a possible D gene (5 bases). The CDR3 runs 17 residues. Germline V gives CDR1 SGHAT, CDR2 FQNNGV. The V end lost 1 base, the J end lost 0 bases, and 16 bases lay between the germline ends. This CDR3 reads CASSLGLGGPLSYEQYF. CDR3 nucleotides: TGTGCCAGCAGCTTAGGGCTGGGCGGGCCACTCTCCTACGAGCAGTACTTC. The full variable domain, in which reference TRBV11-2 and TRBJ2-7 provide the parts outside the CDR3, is EAGVAQSPRYKIIEKRQSVAFWCNPISGHATLYWYQQILGQGPKLLIQFQNNGVVDDSQLPKDRFSAERLKGVDSTLKIQPAKLEDSAVYLCASSLGLGGPLSYEQYFGPGTRLTVT.

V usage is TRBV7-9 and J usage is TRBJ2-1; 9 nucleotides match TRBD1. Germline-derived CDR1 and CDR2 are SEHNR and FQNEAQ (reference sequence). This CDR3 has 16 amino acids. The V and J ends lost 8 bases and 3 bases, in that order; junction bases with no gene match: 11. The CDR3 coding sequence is TGTGCCAGCGCTTCCCTAGGGACAGGGATCTACAATGAGCAGTTCTTC. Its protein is CASASLGTGIYNEQFF.

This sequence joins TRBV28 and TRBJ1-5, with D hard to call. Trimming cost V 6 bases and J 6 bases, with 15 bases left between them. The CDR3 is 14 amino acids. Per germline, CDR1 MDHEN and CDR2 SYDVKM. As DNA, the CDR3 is TGTGCCAGCAGCCCGGGTGCAGAGCCTCAGCCCCAGCATTTT. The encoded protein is CASSPGAEPQPQHF.

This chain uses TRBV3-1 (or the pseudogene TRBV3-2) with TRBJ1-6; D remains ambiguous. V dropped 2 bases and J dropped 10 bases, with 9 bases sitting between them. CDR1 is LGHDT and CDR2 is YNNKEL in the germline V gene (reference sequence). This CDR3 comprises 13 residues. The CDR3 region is CASSQTSRSPLHF. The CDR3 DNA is TGTGCCAGCAGCCAAACCTCCCGGTCACCCCTCCACTTT.

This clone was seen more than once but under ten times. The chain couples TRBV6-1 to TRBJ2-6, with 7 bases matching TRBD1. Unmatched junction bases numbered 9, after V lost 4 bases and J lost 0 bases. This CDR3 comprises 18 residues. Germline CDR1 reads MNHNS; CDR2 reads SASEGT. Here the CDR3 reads CASSGGGALPSGANVLTF. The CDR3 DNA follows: TGTGCCAGCAGTGGAGGGGGCGCCCTTCCCTCTGGGGCCAACGTCCTGACTTTC.

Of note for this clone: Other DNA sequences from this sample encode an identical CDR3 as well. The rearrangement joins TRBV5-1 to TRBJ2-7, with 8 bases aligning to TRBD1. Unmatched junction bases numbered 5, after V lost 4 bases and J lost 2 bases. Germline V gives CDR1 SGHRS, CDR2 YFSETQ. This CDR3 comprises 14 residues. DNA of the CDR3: TGCGCCAGCAGCAGCGGACAGGGAACCTACGAGCAGTACTTC. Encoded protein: CASSSGQGTYEQYF. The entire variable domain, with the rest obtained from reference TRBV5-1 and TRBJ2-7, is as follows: KAGVTQTPRYLIKTRGQQVTLSCSPISGHRSVSWYQQTPGQGLQFLFEYFSETQRNKGNFPGRFSGRQFSNSRSEMNVSTLELGDSALYLCASSSGQGTYEQYFGPGTRLTVT.

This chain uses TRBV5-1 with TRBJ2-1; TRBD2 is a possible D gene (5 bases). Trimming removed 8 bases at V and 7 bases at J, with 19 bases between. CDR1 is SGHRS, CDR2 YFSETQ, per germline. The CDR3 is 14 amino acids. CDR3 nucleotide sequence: TGCGCCAGTGGAGGACTCTCCTTCGGGAATGAGCAGTTCTTC. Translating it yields CASGGLSFGNEQFF.

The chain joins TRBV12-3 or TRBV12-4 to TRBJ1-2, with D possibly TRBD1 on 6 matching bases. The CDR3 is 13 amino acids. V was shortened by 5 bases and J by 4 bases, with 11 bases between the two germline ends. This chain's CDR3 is CASSPGQFYGYTF. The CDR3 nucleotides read TGTGCCAGCAGTCCTGGACAGTTCTATGGCTACACCTTC.

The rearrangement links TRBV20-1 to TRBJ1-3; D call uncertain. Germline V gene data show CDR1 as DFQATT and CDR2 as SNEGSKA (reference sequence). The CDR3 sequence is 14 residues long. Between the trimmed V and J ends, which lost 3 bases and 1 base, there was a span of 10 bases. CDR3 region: CSASLPGSGNTIYF. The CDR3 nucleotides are TGCAGTGCTAGTCTCCCGGGATCTGGAAACACCATATATTTT.

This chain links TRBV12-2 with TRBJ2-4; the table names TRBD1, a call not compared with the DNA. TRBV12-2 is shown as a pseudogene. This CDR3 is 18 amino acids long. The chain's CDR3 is CASRLDPGQQIAKNIQYF. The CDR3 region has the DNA TGTGCAAGTCGCTTAGACCCGGGACAGCAAATAGCCAAAAACATTCAGTACTTC.

The CDR3 spells CASRRTGTQETQYF. In DNA form, the CDR3 reads TGTGCCAGCAGGAGGACAGGGACCCAAGAGACCCAGTACTTC. The rearrangement joins TRBV27 to TRBJ2-5; 8 bases are a match to TRBD1. The CDR3 loop spans 14 amino acids. Unmatched junction bases numbered 4, after V lost 6 bases and J lost 1 base. Germline lookup yields CDR1 MNHEY and CDR2 SMNVEV (reference sequence).

The CDR3 here is CASSQGQSGANVLTF. The CDR3 nucleotides are TGTGCCAGCAGCCAAGGTCAATCTGGGGCCAACGTCCTGACTTTC. The V call is TRBV3-1 (or the pseudogene TRBV3-2), the J call TRBJ2-6; D gene ambiguous. The V and J ends lost 1 base and 1 base respectively, with 5 bases between them. The CDR3 length is 15 residues. Germline lookup yields CDR1 LGHDT and CDR2 YNNKEL (reference sequence).

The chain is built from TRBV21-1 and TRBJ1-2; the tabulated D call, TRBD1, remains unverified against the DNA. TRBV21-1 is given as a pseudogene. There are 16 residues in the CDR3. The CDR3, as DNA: TGTGCCAGCAGCATGGTTCTGATGGACAGGGGTTTGAGCTACACCTTC. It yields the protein CASSMVLMDRGLSYTF.

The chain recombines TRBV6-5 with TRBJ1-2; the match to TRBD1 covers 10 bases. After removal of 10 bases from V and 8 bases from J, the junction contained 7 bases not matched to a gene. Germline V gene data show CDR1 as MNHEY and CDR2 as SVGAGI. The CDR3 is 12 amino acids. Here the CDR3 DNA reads TGTGCCACCACGACAGGGGGCTTAGGCTACACCTTC. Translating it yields CATTTGGLGYTF.

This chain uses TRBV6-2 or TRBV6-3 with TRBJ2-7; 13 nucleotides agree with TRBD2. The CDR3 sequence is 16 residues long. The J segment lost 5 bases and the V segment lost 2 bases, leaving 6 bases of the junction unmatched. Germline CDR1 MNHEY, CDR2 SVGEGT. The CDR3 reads CASSYLTSGRPHEQYF. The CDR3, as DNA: TGTGCCAGCAGTTACCTGACTAGCGGGAGGCCCCACGAGCAGTACTTC.

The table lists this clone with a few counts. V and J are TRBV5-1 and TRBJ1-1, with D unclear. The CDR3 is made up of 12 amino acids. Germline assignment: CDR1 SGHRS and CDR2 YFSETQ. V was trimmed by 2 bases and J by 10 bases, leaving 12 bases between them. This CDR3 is CASSFVGVGAFF. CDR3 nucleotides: TGCGCCAGCAGCTTCGTGGGCGTGGGAGCTTTCTTT.

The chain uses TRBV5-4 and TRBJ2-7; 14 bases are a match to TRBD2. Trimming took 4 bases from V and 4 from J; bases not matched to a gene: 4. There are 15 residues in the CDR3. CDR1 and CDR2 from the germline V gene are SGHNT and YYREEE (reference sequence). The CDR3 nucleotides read TGTGCCAGCAGCACCCGGACTAGCGGGGGGTACGAGCAGTACTTC. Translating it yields CASSTRTSGGYEQYF.

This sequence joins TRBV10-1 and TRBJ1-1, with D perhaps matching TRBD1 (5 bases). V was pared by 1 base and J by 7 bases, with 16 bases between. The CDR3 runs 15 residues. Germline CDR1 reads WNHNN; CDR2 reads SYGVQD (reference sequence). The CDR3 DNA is TGCGCCAGCAGTGAGTTCTCCGGGGGAAGAGGTGAAGCTTTCTTT. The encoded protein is CASSEFSGGRGEAFF.

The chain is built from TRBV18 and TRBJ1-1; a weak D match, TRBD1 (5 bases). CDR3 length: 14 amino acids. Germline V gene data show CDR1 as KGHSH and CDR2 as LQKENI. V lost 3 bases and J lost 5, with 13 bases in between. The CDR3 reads CASSPLGGGTEAFF. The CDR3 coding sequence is TGTGCCAGCTCACCGCTCGGGGGGGGAACTGAAGCTTTCTTT.

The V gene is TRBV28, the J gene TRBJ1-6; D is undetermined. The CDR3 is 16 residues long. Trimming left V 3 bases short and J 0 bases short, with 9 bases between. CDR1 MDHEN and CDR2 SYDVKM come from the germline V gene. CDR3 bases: TGTGCCAGCAGTTTCGTCGTGAGCTCCTATAATTCACCCCTCCACTTT. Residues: CASSFVVSSYNSPLHF. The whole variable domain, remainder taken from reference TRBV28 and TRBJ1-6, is DVKVTQSSRYLVKRTGEKVFLECVQDMDHENMFWYRQDPGLGLRLIYFSYDVKMKEKGDIPEGYSVSREKKERFSLILESASTNQTSMYLCASSFVVSSYNSPLHFGNGTRLTVT.

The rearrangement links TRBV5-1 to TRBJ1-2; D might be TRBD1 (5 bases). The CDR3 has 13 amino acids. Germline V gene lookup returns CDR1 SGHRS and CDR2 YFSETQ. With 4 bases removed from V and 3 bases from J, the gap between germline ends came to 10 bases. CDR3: CASSVLGDYGYTF. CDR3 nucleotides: TGCGCCAGCAGCGTGTTAGGGGACTATGGCTACACCTTC.

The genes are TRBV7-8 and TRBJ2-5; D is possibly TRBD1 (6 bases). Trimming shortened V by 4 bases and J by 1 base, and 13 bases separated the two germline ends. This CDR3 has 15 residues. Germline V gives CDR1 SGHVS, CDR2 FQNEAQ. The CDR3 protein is CASSYRVLGQETQYF. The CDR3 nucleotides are TGTGCCAGCAGCTACAGGGTTTTGGGCCAAGAGACCCAGTACTTC.